The rows below give T cell receptor beta chains drawn from one sample of a study of Graves' ophthalmopathy and Graves' hyperthyroidism. Each CDR3 protein gets one entry after TCRdb re-called the multiplex PCR reads with MiXCR. Among some 370,000 distinct CDR3 sequences listed, approximately 17% were seen once. Material: peripheral blood. All receptors come from an adult woman with stable Graves' hyperthyroidism. CDR3s include the opening cysteine and the closing phenylalanine or tryptophan. A D gene is named only where the DNA matches it firmly. Not every row has a clone size; where given, it reads once, few, many or a size class.

clone_size d_call j_call v_call cdr3_nt cdr3_aa
many . TRBJ2-7 TRBV20-1 TGCAGTGCTTTCGACCAAGACGAGCAGTACTTC CSAFDQDEQYF
many . TRBJ1-1 TRBV12-3/TRBV12-4 TGTGCCAGCAGCCAAGGGGTGCCGCGGCGAGAAGCTTTCTTT CASSQGVPRREAFF
many TRBD1 TRBJ2-2 TRBV15 TGTGCCACCAGCAGAGACCAGGGGGCGCAGGACACCGGGGAGCTGTTTTTT CATSRDQGAQDTGELFF
. TRBD2 TRBJ2-2 TRBV4-2 TGTGCCAGCAGCCAAGGCTCTAGCGGGAGGGCCGGGGAGCTGTTTTTT CASSQGSSGRAGELFF
many . TRBJ1-1 TRBV18 TGTGCCAGCTCACCAAGTGTCAGTGTCACTGAAGCTTTCTTT CASSPSVSVTEAFF
many . TRBJ1-1 TRBV20-1 TGCAGTGCTACCCCGGTGGGAGTGAACACTGAAGCTTTCTTT CSATPVGVNTEAFF
few . TRBJ2-7 TRBV7-9 TGTGCCAGCAGCCCCCGGGGGGCGGAGCAGTACTTC CASSPRGAEQYF
many . TRBJ2-7 TRBV7-8 TGTGCCAGCAGCCCACAAGGGCGGCCGTACGAGCAGTACTTC CASSPQGRPYEQYF
many . TRBJ2-5 TRBV29-1 TGCAGCGTTCGGGGGAAAGGAGGGACCCAGTACTTC CSVRGKGGTQYF
few . TRBJ2-2 TRBV9 TGTGCCAGCAGCGTGGGGGGCCAGAACACCGGAGAGCTGTTTTTT CASSVGGQNTGELFF
many TRBD1 TRBJ1-1 TRBV20-1 TGCAGTGCTAGACTTTGGACAGGCGGCGGCACTGAAGCTTTCTTT CSARLWTGGGTEAFF
many . TRBJ1-3 TRBV20-1 TGCAGTGCTACCTATCGAAACACCATATATTTT CSATYRNTIYF
many . TRBJ1-5 TRBV2 TGTGCCAGCAGTGCCCCCCCAGGGTGGGATCAGCCCCAGCATTTT CASSAPPGWDQPQHF
few TRBD1 TRBJ2-4 TRBV18 TGTGCCAGCTCACCGCCGGACAGGGGGCGAAACATTCAGTACTTC CASSPPDRGRNIQYF
many TRBD1 TRBJ1-2 TRBV28 TGTGCCAGCAGTCCACTTCCCCGGGACAGGGGTCTTGAGGGCTACACCTTC CASSPLPRDRGLEGYTF
many TRBD1 TRBJ1-1 TRBV6-6 TGTGCCAGCAGTTACTTACCAGGGGGTATGGGCACTGAAGCTTTCTTT CASSYLPGGMGTEAFF
many . TRBJ2-5 TRBV12-5 TGTGCTAGTGGTCCCCCCTTAGGAGAGACCCAGTACTTC CASGPPLGETQYF
many . TRBJ2-7 TRBV12-3/TRBV12-4 TGTGCCAGCAGTTTAGCGCTAGTTATCTACGAGCAGTACTTC CASSLALVIYEQYF
many . TRBJ1-5 TRBV2 TGTGCCAGCGTTGGGTCAGGGCAGGAGCATTTT CASVGSGQEHF
many . TRBJ1-2 TRBV12-3/TRBV12-4 TGTGCCAGCAGTTTTCAGGATAACTATGGCTACACCTTC CASSFQDNYGYTF
many TRBD2 TRBJ2-7 TRBV10-2 TGCGCCAGCCGAGGGACTAGCGGGAAATTGGAGTCCTACGAGCAGTACTTC CASRGTSGKLESYEQYF
few . TRBJ1-1 TRBV2 TGTGCCAGCAGTGGCCGACAGAGCATGAACACTGAAGCTTTCTTT CASSGRQSMNTEAFF
. . TRBJ2-2 TRBV6-2/TRBV6-3 TGTGCCAGCACTCCGGCAGGGTCTGCCGGGGAGCTGTTTTTT CASTPAGSAGELFF
many TRBD2 TRBJ2-7 TRBV12-5 TGTGCTAGTGGTTTTTCGGGGAGGGTCGGTCTCTACGAGCAGTACTTC CASGFSGRVGLYEQYF
. . TRBJ2-4 TRBV7-2 TGTGCCAGCAGCTTGGAGGGGGCGCGGGCCAAAAACATTCAGTACTTC CASSLEGARAKNIQYF
. TRBD2 TRBJ2-7 TRBV2 TGTGCCAGCTACCCCGGGGGAGGGTTCCAGCGGGGCTACGAGCAGTACTTC CASYPGGGFQRGYEQYF
many TRBD1 TRBJ2-7 TRBV28 TGTGCCACCAACACCGGGACAGCGTCCTACGAGCAGTACTTC CATNTGTASYEQYF
many . TRBJ1-5 TRBV30 TGTGCCTGGGGTGACAGTAGCAATCAGCCCCAGCATTTT CAWGDSSNQPQHF
many . TRBJ2-7 TRBV11-2 TGTGCCAGCAGCCCAGTGGCGTCACACGAGCAGTACTTC CASSPVASHEQYF
many TRBD2 TRBJ2-5 TRBV20-1 TGCAGTGCTATAGGACTAGCGGGAGGGCCATACGAGACCCAGTACTTC CSAIGLAGGPYETQYF
many . TRBJ1-1 TRBV6-5 TGTGCCAGCAGTTACTTGGACGGTATGAACACTGAAGCTTTCTTT CASSYLDGMNTEAFF
. . TRBJ1-2 TRBV3-1 TGTGCCAGCAGCCCAGAGGACAGACCACATGGCTACACCTTC CASSPEDRPHGYTF
many . TRBJ1-2 TRBV9 TGTGCCAGCAGCGTAATGACCCGGAAAAAATGGCGCTACACCTTC CASSVMTRKKWRYTF
many TRBD1 TRBJ2-7 TRBV12-3/TRBV12-4 TGTGCCAGCGGGCGGCAAGGACAGGGTACACGCGAGCAGTACTTC CASGRQGQGTREQYF
many TRBD2 TRBJ2-2 TRBV20-1 TGCAGTGCTGGTAGCGGGAAAAACACCGGGGAGCTGTTTTTT CSAGSGKNTGELFF
many . TRBJ1-1 TRBV27 TGTGCCAGCAGTAACCGGGGGTACACTGAAGCTTTCTTT CASSNRGYTEAFF